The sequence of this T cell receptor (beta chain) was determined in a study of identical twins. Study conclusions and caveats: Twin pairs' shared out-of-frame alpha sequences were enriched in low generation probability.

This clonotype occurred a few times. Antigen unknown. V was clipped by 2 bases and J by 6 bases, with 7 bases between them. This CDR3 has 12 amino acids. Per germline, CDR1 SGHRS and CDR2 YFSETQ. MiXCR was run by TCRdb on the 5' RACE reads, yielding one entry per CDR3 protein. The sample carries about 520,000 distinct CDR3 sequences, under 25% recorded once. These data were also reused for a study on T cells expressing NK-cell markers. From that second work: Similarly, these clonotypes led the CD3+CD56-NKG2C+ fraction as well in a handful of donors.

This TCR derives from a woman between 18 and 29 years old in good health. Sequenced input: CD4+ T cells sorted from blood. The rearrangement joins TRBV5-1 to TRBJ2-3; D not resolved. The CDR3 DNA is TGCGCCAGCAGCTTCGCCCGGGATACGCAGTATTTT. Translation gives CASSFARDTQYF.